The subject of this entry is one T cell receptor beta chain. This clonotype was counted at least ten times. No antigen is known for it. No much larger clone is present one base from it, and per-base qualities are unavailable. Library preparation was by RACE. The instrument given in TCRdb is NextSeq 500. Library preparation attached unique molecular identifiers to individual cDNA molecules for quantitative, reproducible TCR counting. Both TCR alpha and TCR beta chains were sequenced from each blood RNA sample. As for how the authors treated the data: A median of about 87,000 TCRs per sample was observed, with a range of 23,224 to 690,600. The Decombinator software suite was used to annotate V, J and CDR3 in the TCR reads. For the PS versus PT1 abundance plots, all samples were subsampled to the same number of TCRs (28,000). Expanded TCRs were defined as absent before sensitization and observed at least eight times at the 2-week time point. TCRdb cleaned the public reads at Q25 with fastp, built clones with MiXCR and kept in-frame beta chains. Each entry merges the rows of one CDR3 protein and shows their most common DNA and genes. TCRdb, not the original authors, processed these V and J calls. Across this sample there are roughly 92,000 distinct CDR3 sequences, with over 10% seen only once. More than 3% of the sample rests with the top ten.

The data were taken from a study of human T cells and chemical hapten exposure (dated by TCRdb to about 2021). As for the study more broadly: For sensitization, 2% DPC in acetone was applied to an approximately 2 cm by approximately 2 cm area of upper inner arm skin. Nearly 30 alopecia patients gave blood for TCR sequencing at one to four time points (pre-sensitization, 2, 6 and 24 weeks). Patch testing was done on the upper back using Finn chambers containing 0.01% DPC, and results were scored after 6 days according to International Contact Dermatitis Research Group standards. Libraries were pooled for sequencing, and variation in per-sample TCR yields was attributed mainly to small differences in library volumes within the pool. Blood samples were taken from patients before sensitization (week 0) and then at 2, 6 and about 24 weeks after DPC sensitization. The study tracked peripheral blood TCR repertoire changes in vivo during primary and secondary sensitization to the hapten diphenylcyclopropenone (DPC) in alopecia patients. The patient cohort, mostly female, included alopecia areata with under or over 50% scalp involvement, alopecia totalis and alopecia universalis. Weekly therapeutic DPC doses were additionally applied to the scalp of patients throughout the approximately 24-week study period.

The CDR3, cysteine through phenylalanine, is 14 amino acids long. Just CDR3 DNA is preserved here, 42 bases in frame from base 1. V sheds 7 bases and J sheds 6 bases, leaving 16 bases between their ends. CDR1 and CDR2 are read off the germline V gene as SGHNT and YENEEA. Overall study results and their limits: Compared with pre-sensitization or healthy control sets, expanded TCRs formed significantly more large CDR3 similarity clusters, which is consistent with antigen-driven responses. Patch test score correlated positively with the number of PT1 expanded TCRs, reaching significance at thresholds 8, 16 and 32 but not at 4. Because every patient had alopecia, a presumed autoimmune disease, the patients' immune response might differ from that of healthy individuals. After repeated subsampling, changes were observed in the strength of the expansion versus patch-test correlation and in the threshold at which the correlation became significant. The number of TCRs above 1 in 1000 frequency did not change with DPC sensitization; there was no evidence of global repertoire structure alterations.

The sample's time point label is to be understood as: patch test 2, 6 weeks after DPC sensitization. In light of the paper, this sample's treatment or condition label describes: therapeutic diphenylcyclopropenone sensitization with weekly scalp DPC. At every patch-test visit, the blood draw took place before the patch test was put on. Patients were considered eligible if aged 18 to 70, diagnosed with alopecia and deemed suitable for DPC therapy, and patients were excluded if pregnant. Unfractionated whole blood was collected in Tempus Blood RNA tubes, and total RNA was extracted from that blood. This TCR derives from a woman aged 40 to 55 with alopecia areata. Some clones in this sample may be carry-over from other donors' samples. The sample in question was whole blood, obtained in connection with sensitization to the hapten diphenylcyclopropenone (DPC). The chain joins TRBV11-3 to TRBJ1-5, with TRBD1 tentatively as D gene (6 bases match). The CDR3 region: CASTLGGGSQPQHF. Here is the DNA: TGTGCCAGCACCCTAGGGGGGGGAAGTCAGCCCCAGCATTTT.